The entry below describes one T cell receptor beta chain. The observed sequence ends 3 residues before the CDR3 terminus, with the missing tail filled in from the germline J gene. Genomic DNA, averaging roughly 1,200 ng per sample, yielded TCR beta CDR3 via immunoSEQ. Profiling relied on immunoSEQ multiplex PCR, and the TCRdb table lists in-frame clones only, not all of them. The sample data list some 30,000 clones. This sample stems from a study of T cells in women clearing cervical HPV infection. This CDR3 is built from 13 residues. Germline CDR1 DFQATT, CDR2 SNEGSKA (reference sequence). The junction had 2 bases not matched to a gene; V was cut back by 2 bases and J by 2 bases.

Sequencing input: blood buffy coat. J is TRBJ2-7 and V is TRBV20-1; the match to TRBD1 covers 8 bases. The sequence came from a woman between 18 and 70 years old with a cervical HPV16 infection that either progressed to CIN3+ or cleared (not recorded which). The chain's CDR3 is CSARSGGTYEQYF. The CDR3 DNA, read in part, is TGCAGTGCTAGATCAGGGGGCACCTACGAG.